This TCR beta chain was obtained from a study of preoperative IRX-2 immunotherapy in early breast cancer. The table came from immunoSEQ multiplex PCR; TCRdb's copy has only in-frame clones and leaves some out. This table has more than 30,000 clones, around nine tenths appearing once. The CDR3 has 14 residues. CDR1 and CDR2 (germline): MNHGY, SAAAGT. Trimming took 6 bases from V and 2 from J, leaving 13 bases between them. The treatment here: preoperative locoregional IRX-2 cytokine immunotherapy. This phase Ib study tested locoregional IRX-2 cytokine immunotherapy given before surgery. The gene calls are TRBV6-8 and TRBJ1-2; D is perhaps TRBD1 (6 bases). The receptor comes from a human donor with breast cancer. Sequencing used tumor tissue, obtained after IRX-2 immunotherapy. The CDR3 reads CASRRDTYNYGYTF. CDR3 sequence (DNA): TGTGCCAGCAGAAGGGACACTTACAACTATGGCTACACCTTC.